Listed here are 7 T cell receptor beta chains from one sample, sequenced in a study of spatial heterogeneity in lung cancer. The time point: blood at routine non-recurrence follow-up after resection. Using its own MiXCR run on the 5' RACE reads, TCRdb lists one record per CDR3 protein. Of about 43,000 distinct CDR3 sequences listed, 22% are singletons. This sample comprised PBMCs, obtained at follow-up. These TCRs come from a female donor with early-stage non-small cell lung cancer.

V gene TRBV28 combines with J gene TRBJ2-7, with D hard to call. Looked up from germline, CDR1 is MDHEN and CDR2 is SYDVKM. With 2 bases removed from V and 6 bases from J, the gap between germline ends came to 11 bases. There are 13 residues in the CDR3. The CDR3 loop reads CASSLGDVAEQYF. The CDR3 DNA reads TGTGCCAGCAGTTTAGGGGATGTAGCCGAGCAGTACTTC.

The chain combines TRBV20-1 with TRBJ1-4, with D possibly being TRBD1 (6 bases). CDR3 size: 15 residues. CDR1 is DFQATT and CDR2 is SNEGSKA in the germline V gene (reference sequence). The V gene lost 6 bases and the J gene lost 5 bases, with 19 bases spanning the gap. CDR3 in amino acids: CSATQQGRQNEKLFF. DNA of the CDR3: TGCAGTGCCACCCAACAGGGAAGACAGAATGAAAAACTGTTTTTT.

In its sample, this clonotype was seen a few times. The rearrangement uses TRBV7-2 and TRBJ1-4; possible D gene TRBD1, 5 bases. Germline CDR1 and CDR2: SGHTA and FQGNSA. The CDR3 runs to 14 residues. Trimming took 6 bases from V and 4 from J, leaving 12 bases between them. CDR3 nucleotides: TGTGCCAGCAGTAAGGGGTCCATTAATGAAAAACTGTTTTTT. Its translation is CASSKGSINEKLFF.

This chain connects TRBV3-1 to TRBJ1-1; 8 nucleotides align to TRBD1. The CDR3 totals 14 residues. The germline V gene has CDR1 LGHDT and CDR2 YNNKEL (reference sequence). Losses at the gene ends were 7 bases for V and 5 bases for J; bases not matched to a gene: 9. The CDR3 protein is CASNQGAGETEAFF. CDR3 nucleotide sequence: TGTGCCAGCAACCAGGGGGCAGGAGAAACTGAAGCTTTCTTT.

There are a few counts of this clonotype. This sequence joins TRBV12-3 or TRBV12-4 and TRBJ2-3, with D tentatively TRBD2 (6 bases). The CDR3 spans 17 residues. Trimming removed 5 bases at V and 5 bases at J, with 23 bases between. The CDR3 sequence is CASSPGLPYEQQDTQYF. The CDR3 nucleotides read TGTGCCAGCAGTCCCGGACTACCCTATGAGCAACAAGATACGCAGTATTTT.

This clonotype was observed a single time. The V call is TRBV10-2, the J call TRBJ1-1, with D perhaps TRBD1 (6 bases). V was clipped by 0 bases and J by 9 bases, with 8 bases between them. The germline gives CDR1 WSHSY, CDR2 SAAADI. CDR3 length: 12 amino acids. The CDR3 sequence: CASSESRGQAFF. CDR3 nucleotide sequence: TGCGCCAGCAGTGAGTCGCGGGGGCAAGCTTTCTTT.

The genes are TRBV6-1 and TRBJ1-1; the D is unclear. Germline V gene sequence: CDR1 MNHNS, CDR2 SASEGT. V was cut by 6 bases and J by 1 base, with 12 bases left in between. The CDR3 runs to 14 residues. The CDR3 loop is CASRVPKANTEAFF. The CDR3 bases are TGTGCCAGCAGGGTCCCCAAAGCGAACACTGAAGCTTTCTTT.